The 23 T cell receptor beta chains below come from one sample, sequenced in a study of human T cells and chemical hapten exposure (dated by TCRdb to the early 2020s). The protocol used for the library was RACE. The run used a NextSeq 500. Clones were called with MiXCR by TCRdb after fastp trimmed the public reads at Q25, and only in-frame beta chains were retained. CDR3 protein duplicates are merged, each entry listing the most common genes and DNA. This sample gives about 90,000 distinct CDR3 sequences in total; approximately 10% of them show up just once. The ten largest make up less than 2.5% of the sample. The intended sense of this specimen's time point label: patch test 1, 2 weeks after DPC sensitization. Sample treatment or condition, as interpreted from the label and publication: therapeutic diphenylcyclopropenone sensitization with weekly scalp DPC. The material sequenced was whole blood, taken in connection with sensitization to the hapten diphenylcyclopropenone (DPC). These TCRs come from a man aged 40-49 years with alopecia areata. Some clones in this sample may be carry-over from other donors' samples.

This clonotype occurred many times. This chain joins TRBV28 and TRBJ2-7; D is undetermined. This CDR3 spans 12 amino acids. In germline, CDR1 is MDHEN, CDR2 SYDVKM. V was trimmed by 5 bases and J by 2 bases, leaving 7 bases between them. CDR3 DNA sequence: TGTGCCAGCAGTCTCTTCCCCTACGAGCAGTACTTC. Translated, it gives CASSLFPYEQYF.

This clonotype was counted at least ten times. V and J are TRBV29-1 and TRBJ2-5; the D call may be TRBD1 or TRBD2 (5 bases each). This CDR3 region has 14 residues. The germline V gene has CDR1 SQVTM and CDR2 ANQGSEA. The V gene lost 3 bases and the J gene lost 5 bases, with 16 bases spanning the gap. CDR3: CSVEFGTKRETQYF. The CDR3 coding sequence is TGCAGCGTTGAGTTTGGGACCAAAAGGGAGACCCAGTACTTC.

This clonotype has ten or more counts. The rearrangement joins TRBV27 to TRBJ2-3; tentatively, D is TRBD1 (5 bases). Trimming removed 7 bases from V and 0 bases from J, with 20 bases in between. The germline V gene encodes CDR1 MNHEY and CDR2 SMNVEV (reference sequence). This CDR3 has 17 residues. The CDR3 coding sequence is TGTGCCAGCATCAACACAATTCAGGGCCTGAGCACAGATACGCAGTATTTT. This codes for CASINTIQGLSTDTQYF.

The CDR3 DNA follows: TGTGCCAGCAGCTTAGGACACTACACTGAAGCTTTCTTT. As protein: CASSLGHYTEAFF. The rearrangement uses TRBV7-2 and TRBJ1-1, with D uncertain. The CDR3 is made up of 13 amino acids. From germline, CDR1 is SGHTA and CDR2 FQGNSA. V was cut by 1 base and J by 3 bases, with 6 bases left in between. The whole variable domain, remainder taken from reference TRBV7-2 and TRBJ1-1, is GAGVSQSPSNKVTEKGKDVELRCDPISGHTALYWYRQSLGQGLEFLIYFQGNSAPDKSGLPSDRFSAERTGGSVSTLTIQRTQQEDSAVYLCASSLGHYTEAFFGQGTRLTVV.

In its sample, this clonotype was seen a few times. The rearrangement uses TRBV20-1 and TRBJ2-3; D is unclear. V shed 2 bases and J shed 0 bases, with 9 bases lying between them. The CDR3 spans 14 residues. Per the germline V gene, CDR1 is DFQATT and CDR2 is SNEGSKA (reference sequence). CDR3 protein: CSARISASTDTQYF. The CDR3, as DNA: TGCAGTGCTAGAATTTCCGCTAGCACAGATACGCAGTATTTT.

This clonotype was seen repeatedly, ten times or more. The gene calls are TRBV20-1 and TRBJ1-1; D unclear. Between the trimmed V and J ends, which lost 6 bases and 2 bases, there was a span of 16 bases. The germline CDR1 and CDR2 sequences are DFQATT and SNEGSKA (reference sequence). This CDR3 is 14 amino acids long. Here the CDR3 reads CSAGKGNGNTEAFF. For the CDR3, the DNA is TGCAGTGCGGGAAAGGGCAATGGAAACACTGAAGCTTTCTTT.

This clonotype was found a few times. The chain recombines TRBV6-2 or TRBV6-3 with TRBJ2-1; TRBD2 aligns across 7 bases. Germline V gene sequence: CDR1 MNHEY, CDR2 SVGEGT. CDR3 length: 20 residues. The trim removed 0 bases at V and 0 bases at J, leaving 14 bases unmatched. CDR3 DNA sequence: TGTGCCAGCAGTTACTCGATGTTCGAGCGGGGCCTTAGCTCCTACAATGAGCAGTTCTTC. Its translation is CASSYSMFERGLSSYNEQFF.

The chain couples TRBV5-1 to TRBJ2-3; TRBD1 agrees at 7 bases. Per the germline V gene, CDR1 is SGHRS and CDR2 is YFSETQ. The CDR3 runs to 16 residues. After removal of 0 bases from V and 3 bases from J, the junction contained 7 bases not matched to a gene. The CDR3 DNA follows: TGCGCCAGCAGCTTGGCAGTCGGGACAGTTACAGATACGCAGTATTTT. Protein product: CASSLAVGTVTDTQYF. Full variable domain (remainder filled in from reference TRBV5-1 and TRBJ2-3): KAGVTQTPRYLIKTRGQQVTLSCSPISGHRSVSWYQQTPGQGLQFLFEYFSETQRNKGNFPGRFSGRQFSNSRSEMNVSTLELGDSALYLCASSLAVGTVTDTQYFGPGTRLTVL.

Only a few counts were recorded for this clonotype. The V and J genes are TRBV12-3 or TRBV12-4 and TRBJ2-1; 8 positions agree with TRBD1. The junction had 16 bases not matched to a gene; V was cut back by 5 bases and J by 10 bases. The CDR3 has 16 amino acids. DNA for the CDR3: TGTGCCAGCAGTCCCGCCCCGCCGACAGGGGTCGGGGAGCAGTTCTTC. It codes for CASSPAPPTGVGEQFF.

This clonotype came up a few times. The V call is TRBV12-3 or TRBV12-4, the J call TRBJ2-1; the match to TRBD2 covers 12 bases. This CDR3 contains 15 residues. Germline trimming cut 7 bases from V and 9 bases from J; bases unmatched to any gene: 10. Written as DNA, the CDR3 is TGTGCCAGCATCGAGACTAGCGGGAGAACGGGTGAGCAGTTCTTC. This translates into CASIETSGRTGEQFF.

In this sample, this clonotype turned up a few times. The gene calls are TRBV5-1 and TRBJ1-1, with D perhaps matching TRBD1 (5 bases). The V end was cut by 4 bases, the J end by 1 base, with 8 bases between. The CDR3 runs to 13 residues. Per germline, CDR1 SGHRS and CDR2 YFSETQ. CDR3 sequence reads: CASSVQENTEAFF. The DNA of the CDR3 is TGCGCCAGCAGCGTACAGGAGAACACTGAAGCTTTCTTT.

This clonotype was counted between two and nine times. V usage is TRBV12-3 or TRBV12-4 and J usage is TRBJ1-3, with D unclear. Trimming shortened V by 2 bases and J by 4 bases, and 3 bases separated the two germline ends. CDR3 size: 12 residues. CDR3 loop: CASSLIGNTIYF. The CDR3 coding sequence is TGTGCCAGCAGTTTAATCGGAAACACCATATATTTT.

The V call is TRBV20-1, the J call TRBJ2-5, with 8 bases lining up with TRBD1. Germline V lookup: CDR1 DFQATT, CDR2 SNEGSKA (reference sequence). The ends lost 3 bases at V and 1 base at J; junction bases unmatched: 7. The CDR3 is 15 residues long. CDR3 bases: TGCAGTGCTAGGGGACAGGTGTTAAGCCAAGAGACCCAGTACTTC. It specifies CSARGQVLSQETQYF.

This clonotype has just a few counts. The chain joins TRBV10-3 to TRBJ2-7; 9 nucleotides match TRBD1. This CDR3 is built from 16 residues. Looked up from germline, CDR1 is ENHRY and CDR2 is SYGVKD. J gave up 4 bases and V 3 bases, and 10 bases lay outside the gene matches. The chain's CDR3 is CAISEVLTGTGYEQYV. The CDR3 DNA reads TGTGCCATCAGTGAAGTTCTTACCGGGACAGGGTACGAGCAGTACGTC.

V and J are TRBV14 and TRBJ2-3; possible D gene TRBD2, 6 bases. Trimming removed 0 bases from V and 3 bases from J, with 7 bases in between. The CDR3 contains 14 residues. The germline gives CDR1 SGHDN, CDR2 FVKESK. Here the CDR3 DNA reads TGTGCCAGCAGCCAAGAAGGGAGGACAGATACGCAGTATTTT. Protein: CASSQEGRTDTQYF.

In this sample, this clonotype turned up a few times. Here the CDR3 DNA reads TGTGCCAGCAGGGCGTCTGGGGCGGGTGGCAATCAGCCCCAGCATTTT. It yields the protein CASRASGAGGNQPQHF. The chain is built from TRBV6-5 and TRBJ1-5; possible D gene TRBD1, 5 bases. V was trimmed by 6 bases and J by 2 bases, leaving 17 bases between them. The germline gives CDR1 MNHEY, CDR2 SVGAGI. CDR3 length: 16 amino acids.

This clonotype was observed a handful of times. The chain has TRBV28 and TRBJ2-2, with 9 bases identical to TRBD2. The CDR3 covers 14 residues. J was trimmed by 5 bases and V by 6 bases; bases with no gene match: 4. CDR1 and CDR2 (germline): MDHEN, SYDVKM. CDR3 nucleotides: TGTGCCAGCAGGCGGGGGGGGCGAACCGGGGAGCTGTTTTTT. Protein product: CASRRGGRTGELFF.

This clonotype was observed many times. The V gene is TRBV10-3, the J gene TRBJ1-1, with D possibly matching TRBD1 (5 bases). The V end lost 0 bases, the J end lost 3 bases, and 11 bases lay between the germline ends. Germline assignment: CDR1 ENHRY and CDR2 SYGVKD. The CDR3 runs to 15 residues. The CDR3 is CAISESQGGYTEAFF. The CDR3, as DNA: TGTGCCATCAGTGAGTCTCAGGGAGGGTACACTGAAGCTTTCTTT.

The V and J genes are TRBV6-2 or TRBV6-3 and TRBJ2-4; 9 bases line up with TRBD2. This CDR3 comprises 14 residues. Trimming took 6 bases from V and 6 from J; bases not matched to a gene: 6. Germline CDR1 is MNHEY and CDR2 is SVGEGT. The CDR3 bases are TGTGCCAGCAGGTTAGCGGGAGTAGGAAACATTCAGTACTTC. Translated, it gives CASRLAGVGNIQYF.

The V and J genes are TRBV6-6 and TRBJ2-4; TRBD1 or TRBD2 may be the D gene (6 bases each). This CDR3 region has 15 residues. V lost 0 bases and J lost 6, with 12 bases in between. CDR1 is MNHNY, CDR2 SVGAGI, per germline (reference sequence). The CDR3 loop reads CASSYSGGRGNIQYF. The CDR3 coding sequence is TGTGCCAGCAGTTACTCGGGGGGCCGGGGAAACATTCAGTACTTC.

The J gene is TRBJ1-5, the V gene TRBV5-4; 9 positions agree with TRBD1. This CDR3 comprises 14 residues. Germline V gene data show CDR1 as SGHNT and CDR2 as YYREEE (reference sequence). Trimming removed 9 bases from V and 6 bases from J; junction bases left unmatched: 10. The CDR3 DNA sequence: TGTGCCACTAAGGACAGGGGAGAGAGTCAGCCCCAGCATTTT. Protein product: CATKDRGESQPQHF.

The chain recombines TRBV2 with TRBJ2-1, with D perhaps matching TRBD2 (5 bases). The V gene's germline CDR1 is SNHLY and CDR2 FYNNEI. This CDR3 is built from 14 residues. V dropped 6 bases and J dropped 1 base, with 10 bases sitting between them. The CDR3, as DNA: TGTGCCAGCAGGGGAGATCTATCCTACAATGAGCAGTTCTTC. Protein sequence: CASRGDLSYNEQFF.

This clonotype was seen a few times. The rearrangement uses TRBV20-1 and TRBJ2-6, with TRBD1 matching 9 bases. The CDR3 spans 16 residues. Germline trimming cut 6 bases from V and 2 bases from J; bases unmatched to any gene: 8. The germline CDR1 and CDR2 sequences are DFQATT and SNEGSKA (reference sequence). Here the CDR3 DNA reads TGCAGTGCACCGGGACAGGGAGGGACTGGGGCCAACGTCCTGACTTTC. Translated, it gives CSAPGQGGTGANVLTF.